This is a list of T cell receptor beta chains from one sample in a study of OX40 agonist ivuxolimab in advanced cancers. The assay was immunoSEQ multiplex PCR, and TCRdb's table has in-frame clones only and misses some. The top ten hold 35% to 55% of the sample, which has approximately 17,000 clones, approximately 84% seen once. Sequenced material: CD4+ or CD8+ T cells sorted from blood, taken in a trial of the OX40 agonist ivuxolimab. These receptors all stem from an adult with an advanced solid tumor such as melanoma, head and neck, liver or kidney cancer. Both conserved end residues are part of each CDR3. A D gene is named only where the DNA matches it firmly. Clone size is not always given. Where it is, it says once, few, many or a class for expanded clones.

j_gene: TRBJ1-2; abundance: -; d_gene: -; v_gene: TRBV6-5; CDR3nt: TGTGCCAGTCGGTATCCAGGAAGTGGCTACACCTTC; CDR3aa: CASRYPGSGYTF
j_gene: TRBJ2-2; abundance: -; d_gene: TRBD2; v_gene: TRBV27; CDR3nt: TGTGCCAGCAGTTTAGTGGGACTAGCGCCCGCCGGGGAGCTGTTTTTT; CDR3aa: CASSLVGLAPAGELFF
j_gene: TRBJ1-5; abundance: -; d_gene: -; v_gene: TRBV6-6; CDR3nt: TGTGCCAGCACCCACAGCCTCAATCAGCCCCAGCATTTT; CDR3aa: CASTHSLNQPQHF
j_gene: TRBJ2-3; abundance: -; d_gene: TRBD1; v_gene: TRBV7-3; CDR3nt: TGTGCCAGCAGCCCCCCGCCCGGGACAGGCACAGATACGCAGTATTTT; CDR3aa: CASSPPPGTGTDTQYF
j_gene: TRBJ1-2; abundance: once; d_gene: -; v_gene: TRBV4-1; CDR3nt: TGCGCCAGCAGCCAAGGACGGGACTATGGCTACACCTTC; CDR3aa: CASSQGRDYGYTF
j_gene: TRBJ2-1; abundance: -; d_gene: TRBD2; v_gene: TRBV27; CDR3nt: TGTGCCAGCAGTACCCGACTAGCGGGGCCCCCGGTGGATGAGCAGTTCTTC; CDR3aa: CASSTRLAGPPVDEQFF
j_gene: TRBJ2-2; abundance: -; d_gene: -; v_gene: TRBV6-5; CDR3nt: TGTGCCAGCAGTTACAGCCTAGCGGGGGAGCTGTTTTTT; CDR3aa: CASSYSLAGELFF
j_gene: TRBJ1-1; abundance: -; d_gene: -; v_gene: TRBV10-3; CDR3nt: TGTGCCATCAGTGAGTCGGGGGAGGGTTTGGGCACTGAAGCTTTCTTT; CDR3aa: CAISESGEGLGTEAFF
j_gene: TRBJ1-3; abundance: -; d_gene: -; v_gene: TRBV27; CDR3nt: TGTGCCAGCCGTCGGGGGATCTCTGGAAACACCATATATTTT; CDR3aa: CASRRGISGNTIYF
j_gene: TRBJ1-3; abundance: once; d_gene: TRBD1; v_gene: TRBV28; CDR3nt: TGTGCCAGCAGTTTGACAGGGACCAACACCATATATTTT; CDR3aa: CASSLTGTNTIYF
j_gene: TRBJ2-5; abundance: -; d_gene: TRBD2; v_gene: TRBV11-1; CDR3nt: TGTGCCAGCAGCGAAGGGGGACTAGAAGAGACCCAGTACTTC; CDR3aa: CASSEGGLEETQYF
j_gene: TRBJ2-2; abundance: -; d_gene: -; v_gene: TRBV6-6; CDR3nt: TGTGCCAGCACTTGGGGGGCTGGGGGGGAGCTGTTTTTT; CDR3aa: CASTWGAGGELFF
j_gene: TRBJ1-5; abundance: -; d_gene: TRBD1; v_gene: TRBV7-9; CDR3nt: TGTGCCAGCAGCCAGACAGGGGTCATCGGCCAACCCCAGCATTTT; CDR3aa: CASSQTGVIGQPQHF
j_gene: TRBJ1-2; abundance: -; d_gene: -; v_gene: TRBV7-9; CDR3nt: TGTGCCAGCATCGGAGGGGCAGGGTCCTATGGCTACACCTTC; CDR3aa: CASIGGAGSYGYTF
j_gene: TRBJ2-7; abundance: few; d_gene: -; v_gene: TRBV6-1; CDR3nt: TGTGCCAGCACCGCCACCCAGAACGCCTACGAGCAGTACTTC; CDR3aa: CASTATQNAYEQYF
j_gene: TRBJ2-7; abundance: -; d_gene: TRBD2; v_gene: TRBV29-1; CDR3nt: TGCAGCGTTGAAGGGGAGACTAGCGGGGAATCCTACGAGCAGTACTTC; CDR3aa: CSVEGETSGESYEQYF
j_gene: TRBJ2-5; abundance: once; d_gene: -; v_gene: TRBV6-1; CDR3nt: TGTGCCAGCAGTGAACTAGGGTTGGGGACCCAGTACTTC; CDR3aa: CASSELGLGTQYF
j_gene: TRBJ2-1; abundance: -; d_gene: -; v_gene: TRBV5-6; CDR3nt: TGTGCCAGCAGCTTGTATACAGAGCAGTTCTTC; CDR3aa: CASSLYTEQFF
j_gene: TRBJ2-5; abundance: once; d_gene: TRBD1; v_gene: TRBV4-1; CDR3nt: TGCGCCAGCAGTCAAGACAGGGGCAAGACCCAGTACTTC; CDR3aa: CASSQDRGKTQYF
j_gene: TRBJ1-1; abundance: once; d_gene: -; v_gene: TRBV7-9; CDR3nt: TGTGCCAGCAGCTTAGTCCGGGGGGGCGAAGCTTTCTTT; CDR3aa: CASSLVRGGEAFF
j_gene: TRBJ2-7; abundance: -; d_gene: -; v_gene: TRBV14; CDR3nt: TGTGCCAGCAGCCAACTGGGGACATTCTACGAGCAGTACTTC; CDR3aa: CASSQLGTFYEQYF
j_gene: TRBJ1-6; abundance: once; d_gene: -; v_gene: TRBV5-6; CDR3nt: TGTGCCAGGGGGGCGGGAAATTCACCCCTCCACTTT; CDR3aa: CARGAGNSPLHF
j_gene: TRBJ2-5; abundance: once; d_gene: -; v_gene: TRBV7-9; CDR3nt: TGTGCCAGCAGCCCGCGGGACTACCAAGAGACCCAGTACTTC; CDR3aa: CASSPRDYQETQYF
j_gene: TRBJ2-7; abundance: -; d_gene: TRBD1; v_gene: TRBV5-1; CDR3nt: TGCGCCAGCAGGTATTCCGGGACAGATTCCTACGAGCAGTACTTC; CDR3aa: CASRYSGTDSYEQYF
j_gene: TRBJ2-7; abundance: few; d_gene: -; v_gene: TRBV11-2; CDR3nt: TGTGCCAGCAGCCCCCTCGTTTTTCACGAGCAGTACTTC; CDR3aa: CASSPLVFHEQYF
j_gene: TRBJ1-5; abundance: -; d_gene: -; v_gene: TRBV6-5; CDR3nt: TGTGCCAGCAGCCTCGTGGGGCAGCCCCAGCATTTT; CDR3aa: CASSLVGQPQHF
j_gene: TRBJ2-7; abundance: -; d_gene: -; v_gene: TRBV11-3; CDR3nt: TGTGCCAGCAGCTCCAGCCAAGCCCCCTACGAGCAGTACTTC; CDR3aa: CASSSSQAPYEQYF
j_gene: TRBJ2-1; abundance: -; d_gene: TRBD1; v_gene: TRBV27; CDR3nt: TGTGCCAGCAGTGACGGGACAGTTAGCTCCTACAATGAGCAGTTCTTC; CDR3aa: CASSDGTVSSYNEQFF
j_gene: TRBJ2-3; abundance: once; d_gene: -; v_gene: TRBV27; CDR3nt: TGTGCCAGCAGTTTGCTAGATTCTGCTGATACGCAGTATTTT; CDR3aa: CASSLLDSADTQYF
j_gene: TRBJ1-2; abundance: -; d_gene: -; v_gene: TRBV14; CDR3nt: TGTGCCAGCAGCCCCGGGTGGGGATACGATGGCTACACCTTC; CDR3aa: CASSPGWGYDGYTF
j_gene: TRBJ2-1; abundance: once; d_gene: -; v_gene: TRBV6-5; CDR3nt: TGTGCCAGCAGTTACTCGAATATTAAGGGTAATGAGCAGTTCTTC; CDR3aa: CASSYSNIKGNEQFF
j_gene: TRBJ2-1; abundance: -; d_gene: -; v_gene: TRBV6-1; CDR3nt: TGTGCCAGCAGTGAAGATATTCAGAGGCAAGGTGAGCAGTTCTTC; CDR3aa: CASSEDIQRQGEQFF
j_gene: TRBJ1-2; abundance: -; d_gene: TRBD1; v_gene: TRBV11-2; CDR3nt: TGTGCCAGCAGCTTAACAGGGGGGCTCTATGGCTACACCTTC; CDR3aa: CASSLTGGLYGYTF
j_gene: TRBJ2-5; abundance: -; d_gene: TRBD1; v_gene: TRBV6-1; CDR3nt: TGTGCCAGCAGTGCTGGGACAGGGAACCAAGAGACCCAGTACTTC; CDR3aa: CASSAGTGNQETQYF
j_gene: TRBJ1-2; abundance: once; d_gene: TRBD1; v_gene: TRBV4-3; CDR3nt: TGCGCCAGCAGCCGAGACAGGGGCTATGGCTACACCTTC; CDR3aa: CASSRDRGYGYTF
j_gene: TRBJ2-1; abundance: -; d_gene: -; v_gene: TRBV5-4; CDR3nt: TGTGCCAGCAATCCGGACTACACCTTAAACAATGAGCAGTTCTTC; CDR3aa: CASNPDYTLNNEQFF
j_gene: TRBJ1-5; abundance: -; d_gene: TRBD1; v_gene: TRBV9; CDR3nt: TGTGCCAGCAGCGAGACAGGGGTCAATCAGCCCCAGCATTTT; CDR3aa: CASSETGVNQPQHF
j_gene: TRBJ2-3; abundance: once; d_gene: -; v_gene: TRBV2; CDR3nt: TGTGCCAGCAGCGGGGACTCGGGACACTACACAGATACGCAGTATTTT; CDR3aa: CASSGDSGHYTDTQYF
j_gene: TRBJ2-5; abundance: -; d_gene: -; v_gene: TRBV4-1; CDR3nt: TGCGCCAGCAGCCAAGATTACCCCCAGACTTTTGGGGCCGTTGGGACCCAGTACTTC; CDR3aa: CASSQDYPQTFGAVGTQYF
j_gene: TRBJ1-1; abundance: -; d_gene: -; v_gene: TRBV5-8; CDR3nt: TGTGCCAGCAGCCGGGCCCGGGTAGGAGCTTTCTTT; CDR3aa: CASSRARVGAFF
j_gene: TRBJ2-7; abundance: -; d_gene: TRBD1; v_gene: TRBV13; CDR3nt: TGTGCCAGCAGCTCGCGGACAGGGTACTACGAGCAGTACTTC; CDR3aa: CASSSRTGYYEQYF
j_gene: TRBJ2-7; abundance: -; d_gene: -; v_gene: TRBV11-2; CDR3nt: TGTGCCAGCAGCTTAGGGGGACCCTCCTACGAGCAGTACTTC; CDR3aa: CASSLGGPSYEQYF
j_gene: TRBJ1-1; abundance: once; d_gene: -; v_gene: TRBV7-3; CDR3nt: TGTGCCAGCAGCTTACCGGGGATGAACACTGAAGCTTTCTTT; CDR3aa: CASSLPGMNTEAFF
j_gene: TRBJ1-2; abundance: -; d_gene: TRBD1; v_gene: TRBV6-1; CDR3nt: TGTGCCAGCAGTGAAGCAACGGACAGGGTGGCTGGCTACACCTTC; CDR3aa: CASSEATDRVAGYTF
j_gene: TRBJ1-2; abundance: once; d_gene: TRBD1; v_gene: TRBV4-1; CDR3nt: TGCGCCAGCAGCCCAACAGGGGCAACTAACTATGGCTACACCTTC; CDR3aa: CASSPTGATNYGYTF
j_gene: TRBJ2-2; abundance: few; d_gene: -; v_gene: TRBV11-2; CDR3nt: TGTGCCAGCGGCCAGGGGTACGGGGAGCTGTTTTTT; CDR3aa: CASGQGYGELFF
j_gene: TRBJ2-7; abundance: -; d_gene: TRBD2; v_gene: TRBV5-1; CDR3nt: TGCGCCAGCAGCTTGGGATTGGGAGGGGTATACGAGCAGTACTTC; CDR3aa: CASSLGLGGVYEQYF